The 20 T cell receptor beta chains below come from one sample, sequenced in a study of long-term antiretroviral therapy in people with HIV. Investigators performed immunoSEQ version v3.0 at survey level. Produced via immunoSEQ multiplex PCR; TCRdb's table is partial and in-frame only. The sample has about 28,000 clones, nearly 95% seen once; the top ten hold roughly 8%. Here the sequenced sample was unsorted PBMCs, taken approximately 6.1 years after starting antiretroviral therapy. Receptors were obtained from a man in his thirties or forties with HIV.

V gene TRBV4-1 combines with J gene TRBJ1-1, with 7 bases matching TRBD1. The CDR3 contains 16 residues. The junction had 11 bases not matched to a gene; V was cut back by 3 bases and J by 4 bases. CDR1 and CDR2 (germline): MGHRA, YSYEKL. This CDR3 is CASSQKGTGVPTEAFF. The CDR3 DNA sequence: TGCGCCAGCAGCCAGAAAGGAACAGGGGTCCCCACTGAAGCTTTCTTT.

The V and J genes are TRBV11-2 and TRBJ1-1, with D possibly matching TRBD1 (5 bases). V dropped 1 base and J dropped 10 bases, with 25 bases sitting between them. Looked up from germline, CDR1 is SGHAT and CDR2 is FQNNGV. CDR3 length: 17 residues. CDR3: CASSLAWQRRGGRRAFF. In DNA, the CDR3 is TGTGCCAGCAGCTTAGCGTGGCAACGGAGGGGCGGGAGGCGAGCTTTCTTT.

This clone was recorded once. The chain carries TRBV6-5 and TRBJ1-1; TRBD1 aligns across 7 bases. Germline values: CDR1 MNHEY, CDR2 SVGAGI. The CDR3 spans 14 residues. The V and J ends lost 3 bases and 5 bases, in that order; junction bases with no gene match: 6. The CDR3 nucleotides read TGTGCCAGCAGTTATAGTGCAGGGGGGACTGAAGCTTTCTTT. Protein product: CASSYSAGGTEAFF.

V is TRBV5-4 and J is TRBJ2-5, with D possibly TRBD1 on 5 matching bases. CDR1 and CDR2 (germline): SGHNT, YYREEE (reference sequence). V lost 4 bases to trimming and J lost 2 bases, with 12 bases between them. The CDR3 covers 14 residues. The CDR3 region has the DNA TGTGCCAGCAGCCTCCGGCAGGGTCAAGAGACCCAGTACTTC. It is translated as CASSLRQGQETQYF.

The table lists this clone with a count of one. In nucleotides, the CDR3 is TGTGCCACCAGCAGAGTTTATCAGGGAGGCGAGCAGTTCTTC. As protein: CATSRVYQGGEQFF. This chain connects TRBV15 to TRBJ2-1; the D gene is possibly TRBD2 (6 bases). Germline assignment: CDR1 LNHNV and CDR2 YYDKDF (reference sequence). V was clipped by 1 base and J by 10 bases, with 14 bases between them. CDR3 length: 14 residues. The whole variable domain, filled in from reference TRBV15 and TRBJ2-1, reads DAMVIQNPRYQVTQFGKPVTLSCSQTLNHNVMYWYQQKSSQAPKLLFHYYDKDFNNEADTPDNFQSRRPNTSFCFLDIRSPGLGDTAMYLCATSRVYQGGEQFFGPGTRLTVL.

The V and J genes are TRBV7-9 and TRBJ1-2; possibly TRBD1 for D (5 bases). The CDR3 extends over 15 amino acids. The germline gives CDR1 SEHNR, CDR2 FQNEAQ (reference sequence). Trimming removed 0 bases from V and 8 bases from J, with 16 bases in between. CDR3 sequence: CASSLATGTASGYTF. In DNA form, the CDR3 reads TGTGCCAGCAGCTTAGCGACCGGGACGGCTAGCGGCTACACCTTC.

The DNA of the CDR3 is TGTGCCAGCAGTGACTCGACCTCCTCCCGGATCGGGGAGCTGTTTTTT. Protein sequence: CASSDSTSSRIGELFF. The chain has TRBV6-4 and TRBJ2-2; D uncertain. Trimming removed 0 bases at V and 7 bases at J, with 15 bases between. The germline V gene encodes CDR1 MRHNA and CDR2 SNTAGT. This CDR3 spans 16 amino acids.

The rearrangement uses TRBV7-6 and TRBJ2-2; D call uncertain. The CDR3 is 11 amino acids. V was clipped by 6 bases and J by 5 bases, with 4 bases between them. Germline assignment: CDR1 SGHVS and CDR2 FNYEAQ. CDR3 region: CASRVTGELFF. The CDR3 DNA reads as TGTGCCAGCAGAGTAACCGGGGAGCTGTTTTTT. Using reference TRBV7-6 and TRBJ2-2 for the parts outside the CDR3, the full variable domain is GAGVSQSPRYKVTKRGQDVALRCDPISGHVSLYWYRQALGQGPEFLTYFNYEAQQDKSGLPNDRFSAERPEGSISTLTIQRTEQRDSAMYRCASRVTGELFFGEGSRLTVL.

The gene calls are TRBV9 and TRBJ1-2; D may be TRBD1 (5 bases). The CDR3 has 15 residues. V lost 0 bases, J lost 0 bases, and 9 bases lay in between. CDR1 and CDR2 (germline): SGDLS, YYNGEE. DNA for the CDR3: TGTGCCAGCAGCGTAGATCCGGGGGCTAACTATGGCTACACCTTC. This translates into CASSVDPGANYGYTF.

The chain couples TRBV7-2 to TRBJ2-1, with D tentatively TRBD2 (6 bases). The germline CDR1 and CDR2 sequences are SGHTA and FQGNSA. V lost 2 bases and J lost 0, with 11 bases in between. CDR3 length: 16 residues. The CDR3 sequence: CASSLMGLNSYNEQFF. Written as DNA, the CDR3 is TGTGCCAGCAGCTTAATGGGACTTAACTCCTACAATGAGCAGTTCTTC. The variable domain in full, completed from reference TRBV7-2 and TRBJ2-1, reads GAGVSQSPSNKVTEKGKDVELRCDPISGHTALYWYRQSLGQGLEFLIYFQGNSAPDKSGLPSDRFSAERTGGSVSTLTIQRTQQEDSAVYLCASSLMGLNSYNEQFFGPGTRLTVL.

The chain is built from TRBV10-3 and TRBJ1-1, with TRBD1 identical over 8 bases. CDR1 is ENHRY, CDR2 SYGVKD, per germline. This CDR3 has 14 amino acids. J gave up 1 base and V 5 bases, and 3 bases lay outside the gene matches. The CDR3 here is CAISNRGGNTEAFF. CDR3 sequence (DNA): TGTGCCATCAGTAACAGGGGGGGGAACACTGAAGCTTTCTTT.

CDR3 coding DNA: TGTGCCAGCAGCTTAAGTAGGGGGTGGGAGCAGTACTTC. This translates into CASSLSRGWEQYF. V and J are TRBV11-2 and TRBJ2-7; weak D call: TRBD1 (6 bases). This CDR3 spans 13 amino acids. Trimming removed 2 bases at V and 7 bases at J, with 12 bases between. The V gene's germline CDR1 is SGHAT and CDR2 FQNNGV. The full variable domain, its missing parts supplied by reference TRBV11-2 and TRBJ2-7, is EAGVAQSPRYKIIEKRQSVAFWCNPISGHATLYWYQQILGQGPKLLIQFQNNGVVDDSQLPKDRFSAERLKGVDSTLKIQPAKLEDSAVYLCASSLSRGWEQYFGPGTRLTVT.

The rearrangement uses TRBV5-4 and TRBJ2-7; no clear D gene. V was pared by 2 bases and J by 0 bases, with 12 bases between. The germline V gene has CDR1 SGHNT and CDR2 YYREEE (reference sequence). The CDR3 totals 15 residues. This CDR3 reads CASSFQEYFSYEQYF. Written as DNA, the CDR3 is TGTGCCAGCAGCTTCCAGGAGTACTTCTCCTACGAGCAGTACTTC.

This rearrangement joins TRBV4-2 to TRBJ1-5, with 10 bases aligning to TRBD1. Trimming at V came to 1 base and at J to 6 bases, leaving 9 bases not matched to a gene. CDR3 length equals 17 residues. Germline V gives CDR1 LGHNA, CDR2 YNFKEQ. The CDR3 sequence: CASSQVSWTGGFQPQHF. Here the CDR3 DNA reads TGTGCCAGCAGCCAAGTAAGCTGGACAGGGGGGTTTCAGCCCCAGCATTTT.

As DNA, the CDR3 is TGTGCTAGTGGCCCCGGGACTAGCGGGAGGAATACGCAGTATTTT. The encoded protein is CASGPGTSGRNTQYF. The J gene is TRBJ2-3, the V gene TRBV12-5; 15 bases line up with TRBD2. The V and J ends lost 6 bases and 7 bases, in that order; junction bases with no gene match: 5. The germline CDR1 and CDR2 sequences are LGHNT and FRNRAP. The CDR3 consists of 15 residues.

The V call is TRBV5-1, the J call TRBJ1-6; 7 nucleotides match TRBD1. Germline loops: CDR1 SGHRS, CDR2 YFSETQ. The V segment lost 4 bases and the J segment 10 bases; nucleotides outside the gene matches: 17. This CDR3 contains 17 residues. In nucleotides, the CDR3 is TGCGCCAGCAGCGGTTTGACAGGGAGGGATGGAGACTCACCCCTCCACTTT. This gives the protein CASSGLTGRDGDSPLHF.

This rearrangement joins TRBV4-3 to TRBJ2-3; D is uncertain. The CDR3 runs to 13 residues. V was clipped by 3 bases and J by 3 bases, with 7 bases between them. Germline V gives CDR1 LGHNA, CDR2 YSLEER. The chain's CDR3 is CASSQSPTDTQYF. The CDR3 DNA follows: TGCGCCAGCAGCCAGTCCCCAACAGATACGCAGTATTTT.

CDR3 protein: CASSQEWGAGNTIYF. The DNA of the CDR3 is TGCGCCAGCAGCCAAGAATGGGGGGCTGGAAACACCATATATTTT. J is TRBJ1-3 and V is TRBV4-1; D is perhaps TRBD1 (5 bases). Deletions cut 0 bases from V and 2 bases from J, with 8 bases between. The CDR3 loop spans 15 amino acids. CDR1 MGHRA and CDR2 YSYEKL come from the germline V gene.

The rearrangement uses TRBV7-2 and TRBJ1-2; D gene ambiguous. The germline V gene has CDR1 SGHTA and CDR2 FQGNSA. Trimming shortened V by 5 bases and J by 3 bases, and 10 bases separated the two germline ends. This CDR3 comprises 13 residues. As DNA, the CDR3 is TGTGCCAGCAGCCAGACGGAGGACTATGGCTACACCTTC. Translated: CASSQTEDYGYTF.

The chain links TRBV29-1 to TRBJ1-2; 9 bases align to TRBD1. The CDR3 spans 16 residues. V lost 6 bases to trimming and J lost 2 bases; unmatched junction nucleotides: 13. Germline loops: CDR1 SQVTM, CDR2 ANQGSEA. The CDR3 nucleotides read TGCAGCGTCACCTCACAGGGGGCAGGAGCAAACTATGGCTACACCTTC. Translation gives CSVTSQGAGANYGYTF.